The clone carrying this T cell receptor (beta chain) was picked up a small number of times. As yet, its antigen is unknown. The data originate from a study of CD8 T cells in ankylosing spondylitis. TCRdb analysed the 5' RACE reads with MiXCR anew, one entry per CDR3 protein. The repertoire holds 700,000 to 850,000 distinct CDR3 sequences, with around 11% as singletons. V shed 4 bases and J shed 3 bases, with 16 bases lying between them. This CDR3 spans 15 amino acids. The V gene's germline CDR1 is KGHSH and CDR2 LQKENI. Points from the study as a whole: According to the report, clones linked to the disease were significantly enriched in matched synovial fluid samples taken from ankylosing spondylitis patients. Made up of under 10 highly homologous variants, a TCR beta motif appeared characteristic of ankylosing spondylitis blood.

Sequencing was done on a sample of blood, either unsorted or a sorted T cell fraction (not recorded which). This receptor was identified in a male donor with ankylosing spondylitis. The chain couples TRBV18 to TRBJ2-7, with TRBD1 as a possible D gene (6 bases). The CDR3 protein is CASSQSPNRDYEQYF. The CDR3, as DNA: TGTGCCAGCTCACAATCACCGAACAGGGACTACGAGCAGTACTTC.